This TCR beta chain was recorded in a study of blood T cell repertoires in COVID-19. TCRdb keeps only in-frame clones here, not all; method: immunoSEQ multiplex PCR. Seen here are around 470,000 clones, about 88% observed once, and the top ten hold around 0.92%. The origin of this receptor is a man aged 18 to 29 with COVID-19, enrolled during active disease. Sequencing input: peripheral blood.

DNA for the CDR3: TGTGCCAGCAGCCAAGGTCGCGGCCGCCCCTGGGAGACCCAGTACTTC. As protein: CASSQGRGRPWETQYF. The rearrangement uses TRBV3-1 (or the pseudogene TRBV3-2) and TRBJ2-5; D ambiguous. The V gene's germline CDR1 is LGHDT and CDR2 YNNKEL (reference sequence). The CDR3 consists of 16 residues. Trimming stripped 1 base from V and 5 bases from J, with 17 bases between.